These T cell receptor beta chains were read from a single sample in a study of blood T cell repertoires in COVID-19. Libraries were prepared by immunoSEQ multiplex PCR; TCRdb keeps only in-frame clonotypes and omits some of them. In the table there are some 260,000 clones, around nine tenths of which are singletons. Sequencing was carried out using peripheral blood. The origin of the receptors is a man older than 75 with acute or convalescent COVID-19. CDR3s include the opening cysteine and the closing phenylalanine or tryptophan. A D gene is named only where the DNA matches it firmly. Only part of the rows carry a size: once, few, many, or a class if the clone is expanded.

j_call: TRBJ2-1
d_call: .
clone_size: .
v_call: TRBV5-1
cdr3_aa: CASSLGLVYNEQFF
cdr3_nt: TGCGCCAGCAGCTTGGGACTCGTCTACAATGAGCAGTTCTTC

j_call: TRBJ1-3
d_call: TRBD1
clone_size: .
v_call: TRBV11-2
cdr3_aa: CASSFTGGAGNTIYF
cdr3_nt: TGTGCCAGCAGCTTCACAGGGGGCGCCGGAAACACCATATATTTT

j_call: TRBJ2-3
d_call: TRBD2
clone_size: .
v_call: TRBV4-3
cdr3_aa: CASSQDLAGGPSDTQYF
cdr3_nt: TGCGCCAGCAGCCAAGATCTGGCGGGAGGGCCATCAGATACGCAGTATTTT

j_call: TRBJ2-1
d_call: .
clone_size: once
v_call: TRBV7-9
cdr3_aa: CASSLPSSNNEQFF
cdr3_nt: TGTGCCAGCAGCCTTCCAAGCTCCAACAATGAGCAGTTCTTC

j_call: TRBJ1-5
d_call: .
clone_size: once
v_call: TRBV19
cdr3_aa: CASSALQGSNQPQHF
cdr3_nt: TGTGCCAGTAGTGCCTTACAGGGAAGCAATCAGCCCCAGCATTTT

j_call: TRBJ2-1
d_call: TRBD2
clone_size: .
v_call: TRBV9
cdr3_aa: CASSATGLAGGAYNEQFF
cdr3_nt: TGTGCCAGCAGCGCCACGGGACTAGCGGGAGGGGCCTACAATGAGCAGTTCTTC

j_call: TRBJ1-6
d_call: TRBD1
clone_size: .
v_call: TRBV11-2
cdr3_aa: CASSLGGGTGTNNSPLHF
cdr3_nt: TGTGCCAGCAGCTTAGGGGGGGGGACAGGGACCAATAATTCACCCCTCCACTTT

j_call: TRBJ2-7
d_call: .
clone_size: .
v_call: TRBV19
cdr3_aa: CASSGGVIYEQYF
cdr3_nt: TGTGCCAGTAGTGGAGGAGTAATCTACGAGCAGTACTTC

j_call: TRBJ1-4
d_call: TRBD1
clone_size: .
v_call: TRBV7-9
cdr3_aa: CASSLSTGGAKKKLFF
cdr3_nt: TGTGCCAGCAGCCTGTCGACAGGGGGCGCGAAAAAAAAACTGTTTTTT

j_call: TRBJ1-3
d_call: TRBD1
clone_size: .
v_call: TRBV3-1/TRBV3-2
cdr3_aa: CASSTRTGVGSGNTIYF
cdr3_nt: TGTGCCAGCAGCACCCGGACAGGGGTAGGCTCTGGAAACACCATATATTTT

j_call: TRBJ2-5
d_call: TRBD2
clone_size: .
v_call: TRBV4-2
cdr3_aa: CASSPTLTSGQETQYF
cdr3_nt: TGTGCCAGCAGTCCAACACTGACTAGCGGACAAGAGACCCAGTACTTC

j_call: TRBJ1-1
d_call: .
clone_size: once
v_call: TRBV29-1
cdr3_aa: CSVESVLGGTEAFF
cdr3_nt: TGCAGCGTTGAATCAGTCCTAGGAGGAACTGAAGCTTTCTTT

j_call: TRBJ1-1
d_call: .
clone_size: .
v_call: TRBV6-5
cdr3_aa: CASSYGKQGQNTEAFF
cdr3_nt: TGTGCCAGCAGTTACGGGAAACAGGGCCAGAACACTGAAGCTTTCTTT

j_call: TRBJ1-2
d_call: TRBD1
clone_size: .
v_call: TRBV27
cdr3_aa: CASSPQGAQSYGYTF
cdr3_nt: TGTGCCAGCAGCCCACAGGGGGCTCAGAGCTATGGCTACACCTTC

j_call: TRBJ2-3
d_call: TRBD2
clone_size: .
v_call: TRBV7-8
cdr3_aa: CASSLVSGGAVDTQYF
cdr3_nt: TGTGCCAGCAGCTTAGTTAGCGGGGGGGCCGTAGATACGCAGTATTTT

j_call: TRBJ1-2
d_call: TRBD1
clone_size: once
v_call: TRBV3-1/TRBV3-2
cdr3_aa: CASSQPRTGANYGYTF
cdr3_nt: TGTGCCAGCAGCCAACCCCGGACAGGGGCGAACTATGGCTACACCTTC

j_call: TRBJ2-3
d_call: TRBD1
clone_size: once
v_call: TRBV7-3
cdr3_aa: CASSTGQGTDTQYF
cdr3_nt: TGTGCCAGCAGCACCGGACAGGGCACAGATACGCAGTATTTT

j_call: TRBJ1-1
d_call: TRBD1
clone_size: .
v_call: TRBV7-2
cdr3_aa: CASSRLTGPTEAFF
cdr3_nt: TGTGCCAGCAGCCGCCTGACAGGGCCCACTGAAGCTTTCTTT

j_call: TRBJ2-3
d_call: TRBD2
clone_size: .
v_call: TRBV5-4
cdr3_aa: CASSSPGLAGGFSTDTQYF
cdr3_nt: TGTGCCAGCAGCAGCCCGGGACTAGCGGGGGGCTTTAGCACAGATACGCAGTATTTT

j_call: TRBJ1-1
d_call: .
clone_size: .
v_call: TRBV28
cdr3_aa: CASSLSTGIGFF
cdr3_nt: TGTGCCAGCAGTTTATCCACAGGGATCGGTTTCTTT

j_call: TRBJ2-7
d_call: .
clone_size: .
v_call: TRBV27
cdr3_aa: CASSLKAGGLYEQYF
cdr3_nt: TGTGCCAGCAGTTTAAAAGCGGGTGGGCTCTACGAGCAGTACTTC

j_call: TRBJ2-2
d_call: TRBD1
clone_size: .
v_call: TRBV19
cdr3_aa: CASSINRGDGELFF
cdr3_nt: TGTGCCAGTAGTATAAACAGGGGGGATGGGGAGCTGTTTTTT

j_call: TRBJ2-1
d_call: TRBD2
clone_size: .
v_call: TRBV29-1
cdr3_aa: CSVEGLAGEQFF
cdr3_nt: TGCAGCGTTGAAGGACTAGCGGGAGAGCAGTTCTTC

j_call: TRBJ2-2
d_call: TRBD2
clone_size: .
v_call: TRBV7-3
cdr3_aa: CASSLGAIGGTTGELFF
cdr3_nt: TGTGCCAGCAGCTTAGGGGCTATCGGGGGGACGACCGGGGAGCTGTTTTTT

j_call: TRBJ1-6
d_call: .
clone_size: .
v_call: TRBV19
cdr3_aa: CASSPRTDNSPLHF
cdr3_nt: TGTGCCAGTAGTCCCCGGACAGACAATTCACCCCTCCACTTT

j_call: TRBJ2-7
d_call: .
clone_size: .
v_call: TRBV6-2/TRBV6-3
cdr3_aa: CASNPTGPYEQYF
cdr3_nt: TGTGCCAGCAACCCGACAGGACCCTACGAGCAGTACTTC

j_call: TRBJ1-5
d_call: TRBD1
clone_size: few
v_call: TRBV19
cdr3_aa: CASSGPGQAGGLLSNQPQHF
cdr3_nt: TGTGCCAGTAGTGGACCGGGACAGGCTGGGGGACTCCTTAGCAATCAGCCCCAGCATTTT

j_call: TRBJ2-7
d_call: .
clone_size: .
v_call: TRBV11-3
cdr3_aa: CASSLGVTYEQYF
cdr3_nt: TGTGCCAGCAGCTTAGGAGTAACCTACGAGCAGTACTTC

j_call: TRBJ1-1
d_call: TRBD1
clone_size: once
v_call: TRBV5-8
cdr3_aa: CASSMTGGIKNTEAFF
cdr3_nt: TGTGCCAGCAGCATGACAGGGGGCATCAAGAACACTGAAGCTTTCTTT

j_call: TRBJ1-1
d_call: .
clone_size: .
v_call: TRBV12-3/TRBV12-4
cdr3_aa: CASSLSADTEAFF
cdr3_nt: TGTGCCAGCAGTTTAAGCGCTGACACTGAAGCTTTCTTT

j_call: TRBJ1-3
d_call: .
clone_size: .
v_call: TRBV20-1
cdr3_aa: CSARAGGTIYF
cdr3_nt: TGCAGTGCTCGAGCGGGGGGGACCATATATTTT

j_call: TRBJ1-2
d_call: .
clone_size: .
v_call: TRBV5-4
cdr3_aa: CASSSWTANYGYTF
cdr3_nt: TGTGCCAGCAGCTCTTGGACAGCTAACTATGGCTACACCTTC

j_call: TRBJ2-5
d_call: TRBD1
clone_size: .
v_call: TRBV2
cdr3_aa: CASSEDRGPETQYF
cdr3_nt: TGTGCCAGCAGTGAGGACAGGGGGCCGGAGACCCAGTACTTC

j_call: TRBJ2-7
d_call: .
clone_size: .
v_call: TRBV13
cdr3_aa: CASSLRDSNYEQYF
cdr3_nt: TGTGCCAGCAGCTTACGGGACTCCAACTACGAGCAGTACTTC

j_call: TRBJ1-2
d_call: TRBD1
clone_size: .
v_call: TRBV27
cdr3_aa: CASSSQTGPTNYGYTF
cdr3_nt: TGTGCCAGCAGTTCCCAGACAGGGCCGACTAACTATGGCTACACCTTC

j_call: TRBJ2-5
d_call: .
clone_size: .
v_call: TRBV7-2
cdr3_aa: CASSLIPGGPLQETQYF
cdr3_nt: TGTGCCAGCAGCTTAATTCCTGGGGGCCCCCTCCAAGAGACCCAGTACTTC

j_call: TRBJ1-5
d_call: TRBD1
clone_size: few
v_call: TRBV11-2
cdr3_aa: CASSVDRGQPQHF
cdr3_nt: TGTGCCAGCAGCGTCGACAGGGGTCAGCCCCAGCATTTT

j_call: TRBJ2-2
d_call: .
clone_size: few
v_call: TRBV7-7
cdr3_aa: CASSQEGQGSGELFF
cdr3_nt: TGTGCCAGCAGCCAGGAGGGGCAGGGCAGCGGGGAGCTGTTTTTT